This TCR beta chain was profiled in a study of Tregs in tolerant kidney transplant recipients (dated by TCRdb to about 2019). For the wider study: TCRbeta sequencing was used in the study to identify donor-specific regulatory T cells before combined kidney and bone marrow transplantation, and the identified cells were then tracked after transplant. In a few healthy controls, several methods of expanding Tregs specific for an allogeneic donor were compared by TCRbeta repertoire sequencing.

As regards this clone: The clone's antigen remains unknown. Base qualities were left out, and no much larger clone turns up one base away.

For TCRbeta CDR3 sequencing, genomic DNA was extracted from sorted cells using the QIAGEN DNeasy Blood and Tissue Kit. High-throughput TCRbeta CDR3 sequencing, which included PCR amplification with bias correction and internal controls, was done commercially through immunoSEQ. Per the original workflow: Unique productive TCRbeta sequences were defined by CDR3 nucleotide sequence where primers matched, and otherwise by CDR3 amino acid sequence together with Vbeta and Jbeta genes. To correct sorting error, sequences shared between sorted populations at a frequency ratio of 2:1 or less were removed; the rest were assigned to the higher population. A sequence was defined as donor-reactive if the sequence was expanded at least 5-fold in CFSE-low cells compared with unstimulated cells and had a frequency of at least 0.01% in CFSE-low cells. Jensen-Shannon divergence, calculated on the top 100 TCRbeta sequences ranked by frequency, was used to quantify repertoire divergence. For any sample with multiple sequencing runs, sorting error was corrected in each run separately before the runs were pooled. The table was pulled from immuneACCESS by TCRdb, which kept in-frame rearrangements only. Such tables lose some clones; where checked, under half of the loss comes from unresolved V genes, and the rest has no known cause. V and J calls and clone size are those listed in that table; D and trimming were worked out from the DNA. This sample is represented by about 240,000 clones; 80% to 85% of them were singletons. Under 0.65% of the sample is taken by the ten largest.

The full study reports these points: The study was constrained by small patient numbers, and validation of the findings is required in larger populations and under other immunosuppression protocols. Biological reproducibility was not examined directly, but technical replication error appeared to be minimal. The most biologically relevant and donor-specific TCRbeta repertoire appeared to be identified by expanding Tregs with activated donor B cells.

Thawed PBMCs were FACS-sorted into unstimulated Tregs (CD4+CD25+CD127-), CD4+ non-Tregs (CD4+CD25-), CD4 cells and CD8 cells. Blood from healthy controls was obtained either as purchased buffy coats or from healthy volunteers. Healthy control blood was processed by Ficoll density gradient to PBMCs and cryopreserved; patient PBMCs were collected before and after transplant. The CDR3 covers 16 residues, taking in both the cysteine and the phenylalanine. Only the CDR3 DNA stays, 48 bases, in frame from base 1. The V end loses 3 bases and the J end loses 4 bases, and a stretch of 17 bases separates them. Reading the germline V gene (reference sequence) gives CDR1 SGHKS and CDR2 YYEKEE.

The sequencing sample was made of CD4+ T cells from blood. The sequence is built from TRBV5-5 and TRBJ1-5; a tentative D call is TRBD1 (5 bases match). This TCR derives from a human donor in good health. The DNA reads as follows: TGTGCCAGCAGCTCGGGTGTCGGGACGTGGAATCAGCCCCAGCATTTT. It translates to CASSSGVGTWNQPQHF.